This entry lists 32 T cell receptor beta chains sequenced from one sample in a study of cytomegalovirus exposure and HLA in healthy donors. The PCR employed 60 Vbeta primers together with 13 Jbeta primers. Profiled with immunoSEQ multiplex PCR; TCRdb holds only in-frame clones, not every one. The data show some 44,000 clones, approximately 90% seen once. The sequenced material came from PBMCs. These receptors came from a woman in her thirties or forties in good health and CMV-seropositive.

This clone has a handful of counts. This chain links TRBV27 with TRBJ1-6; D is uncertain. CDR3 size: 17 residues. From germline, CDR1 is MNHEY and CDR2 SMNVEV (reference sequence). The V end lost 5 bases, the J end lost 0 bases, and 14 bases lay between the germline ends. CDR3 sequence reads: CASSPFTRSSYNSPLHF. As DNA, the CDR3 is TGTGCCAGCAGTCCTTTCACACGGAGCTCCTATAATTCACCCCTCCACTTT.

The chain uses TRBV19 and TRBJ1-1; 7 bases map to TRBD1. Per the germline V gene, CDR1 is LNHDA and CDR2 is SQIVND (reference sequence). CDR3 length: 15 residues. Trimming removed 2 bases from V and 0 bases from J; junction bases left unmatched: 3. This CDR3 reads CASSISGGLNTEAFF. The CDR3 coding sequence is TGTGCCAGTAGTATATCAGGGGGTTTGAACACTGAAGCTTTCTTT.

This clone has just a few counts. This sequence joins TRBV27 and TRBJ2-3; no firm D call. Trimming stripped 5 bases from V and 0 bases from J, with 15 bases between. The CDR3 consists of 16 residues. CDR1 is MNHEY, CDR2 SMNVEV, per germline (reference sequence). CDR3 protein: CASSPNPIPSTDTQYF. CDR3 DNA: TGTGCCAGCAGTCCGAATCCTATCCCTAGCACAGATACGCAGTATTTT.

The chain couples TRBV18 to TRBJ1-5, with 8 bases identical to TRBD1. The CDR3 sequence is 14 residues long. Unmatched junction bases numbered 0, after V lost 3 bases and J lost 2 bases. CDR1 KGHSH and CDR2 LQKENI come from the germline V gene. CDR3 loop: CASSPGQGNQPQHF. In DNA form, the CDR3 reads TGTGCCAGCTCACCGGGACAGGGCAATCAGCCCCAGCATTTT.

This clone came up a few times. The rearrangement joins TRBV6-6 to TRBJ1-1, with 11 bases that match TRBD1. After removal of 8 bases from V and 6 bases from J, the junction contained 5 bases not matched to a gene. Germline assignment: CDR1 MNHNY and CDR2 SVGAGI (reference sequence). The CDR3 spans 13 residues. The CDR3 DNA follows: TGTGCCAGCGGGACAGGGGGTAACCCTGAAGCTTTCTTT. It translates to CASGTGGNPEAFF.

This clone has just one count. The chain carries TRBV28 and TRBJ2-1; weak D call: TRBD1 (5 bases). V lost 6 bases and J lost 7, with 10 bases in between. The CDR3 is 12 amino acids. In germline, CDR1 is MDHEN, CDR2 SYDVKM. In nucleotides, the CDR3 is TGTGCCAGCAGGGAAGGGGTGAATGAGCAGTTCTTC. It translates to CASREGVNEQFF.

This clone was seen just once. CDR3 sequence (DNA): TGTGCCAGCAGCCTTCCACCTCCCGGGGGGGAGCAGTACTTC. Amino acids: CASSLPPPGGEQYF. The chain carries TRBV28 and TRBJ2-7; 7 bases match TRBD2. Germline V gene lookup returns CDR1 MDHEN and CDR2 SYDVKM. V lost 6 bases and J lost 7; bases outside the gene matches: 12. The CDR3 loop spans 14 amino acids. Supplemented by reference TRBV28 and TRBJ2-7, the full variable domain reads DVKVTQSSRYLVKRTGEKVFLECVQDMDHENMFWYRQDPGLGLRLIYFSYDVKMKEKGDIPEGYSVSREKKERFSLILESASTNQTSMYLCASSLPPPGGEQYFGPGTRLTVT.

This sequence joins TRBV28 and TRBJ2-2; 7 nucleotides agree with TRBD1. CDR3 length equals 16 residues. From germline, CDR1 is MDHEN and CDR2 SYDVKM. With V trimmed by 6 bases and J by 7 bases, 14 bases remained unmatched. The CDR3 DNA follows: TGTGCCAGCAGATTAGGTACAGGGGAAAGAGGCGGGGAGCTGTTTTTT. Protein sequence: CASRLGTGERGGELFF.

The chain combines TRBV6-6 with TRBJ1-5; TRBD1 matches 10 bases. Germline CDR1 reads MNHNY; CDR2 reads SVGAGI (reference sequence). The CDR3 covers 15 residues. Trimming cost V 6 bases and J 4 bases; bases outside gene matches: 6. CDR3 in amino acids: CASRDGTGENQPQHF. CDR3 DNA: TGTGCCAGCAGGGATGGGACAGGGGAAAATCAGCCCCAGCATTTT.

The chain employs TRBV15 and TRBJ2-1; D remains unclear. CDR1 and CDR2 from the germline V gene are LNHNV and YYDKDF (reference sequence). This CDR3 is 15 amino acids long. The V and J ends lost 3 bases and 9 bases respectively, with 18 bases between them. In DNA form, the CDR3 reads TGTGCCACCAGCAGCCTTTGGCCCACTTCGGGTGAGCAGTTCTTC. Its protein product is CATSSLWPTSGEQFF.

This chain connects TRBV29-1 to TRBJ2-1; the D is unclear. This CDR3 region has 12 residues. The germline V and J ends were trimmed by 3 bases and 5 bases, with 8 bases remaining between them. Per germline, CDR1 SQVTM and CDR2 ANQGSEA. The CDR3 nucleotides are TGCAGCGTTGACAAGCTGCACAATGAGCAGTTCTTC. Amino acid sequence: CSVDKLHNEQFF.

The chain joins TRBV5-1 to TRBJ1-6; D is perhaps TRBD1 (5 bases). The V and J ends lost 3 bases and 9 bases respectively, with 19 bases between them. Per germline, CDR1 SGHRS and CDR2 YFSETQ. The CDR3 sequence is 16 residues long. The CDR3 protein is CASSSRTPGEGSPLHF. As DNA, the CDR3 is TGCGCCAGCAGCTCTCGGACACCAGGTGAAGGTTCACCCCTCCACTTT.

The V gene is TRBV7-8, the J gene TRBJ1-4, with unresolved D. V lost 5 bases to trimming and J lost 8 bases, with 15 bases between them. The length of the CDR3 is 14 residues. Looked up from germline, CDR1 is SGHVS and CDR2 is FQNEAQ. The CDR3 sequence: CASSLTRRREKLFF. CDR3 in DNA: TGTGCCAGCAGCCTGACGCGGCGCCGAGAAAAACTGTTTTTT.

V is TRBV11-1 and J is TRBJ2-3, with 9 bases aligning to TRBD1. The CDR3 is made up of 14 amino acids. Trimming cost V 5 bases and J 6 bases; bases outside gene matches: 6. CDR1 and CDR2 from the germline V gene are SGHAT and FQDESV (reference sequence). Written as DNA, the CDR3 is TGTGCCAGCAGCCAACAGGGGGCGTGGGATACGCAGTATTTT. Encoded protein: CASSQQGAWDTQYF.

The chain links TRBV29-1 to TRBJ1-1; TRBD1 matches 9 bases. Per germline, CDR1 SQVTM and CDR2 ANQGSEA. J lost 7 bases, V lost 5 bases, and 8 bases had no gene match. The CDR3 sequence is 13 residues long. This CDR3 is CSVPTGGAGEAFF. The CDR3 bases are TGCAGCGTTCCCACAGGGGGCGCGGGTGAAGCTTTCTTT.

This chain connects TRBV5-6 to TRBJ2-5; weak D call: TRBD2 (6 bases). The CDR3 length is 16 residues. Germline V gene lookup returns CDR1 SGHDT and CDR2 YYEEEE. V was clipped by 4 bases and J by 2 bases, with 18 bases between them. CDR3 sequence reads: CASSLHPTSIQETQYF. For the CDR3, the DNA is TGTGCCAGCAGCCTCCACCCAACTAGCATACAAGAGACCCAGTACTTC.

The V and J genes are TRBV19 and TRBJ2-3; D unclear. Germline assignment: CDR1 LNHDA and CDR2 SQIVND (reference sequence). V dropped 2 bases and J dropped 6 bases, with 21 bases sitting between them. The CDR3 length is 17 residues. In DNA form, the CDR3 reads TGTGCCAGTAGTATATTTTCCTCAAGTGGCCCTGGCGATACGCAGTATTTT. This gives the protein CASSIFSSSGPGDTQYF.

The J gene is TRBJ1-1, the V gene TRBV2, with 7 nucleotides matching TRBD1. The CDR3 runs to 13 residues. Trimming at V came to 4 bases and at J to 3 bases, leaving 2 bases not matched to a gene. Per the germline V gene, CDR1 is SNHLY and CDR2 is FYNNEI. CDR3 loop: CASSGQGDTEAFF. The DNA for the CDR3 is TGTGCCAGCAGTGGACAGGGAGACACTGAAGCTTTCTTT.

The rearrangement joins TRBV11-3 to TRBJ2-5; D remains unclear. The V end lost 3 bases, the J end lost 5 bases, and 10 bases lay between the germline ends. This CDR3 is 13 amino acids long. CDR1 is SGHNT and CDR2 is YENEEA in the germline V gene. In nucleotides, the CDR3 is TGTGCCAGCAGCTTCCAGACATACGAGACCCAGTACTTC. This encodes CASSFQTYETQYF.

This clone was recorded a few times. This sequence joins TRBV10-2 and TRBJ1-5; TRBD1 matches at 7 bases. CDR3 length equals 14 residues. Germline CDR1 and CDR2: WSHSY and SAAADI. V shed 6 bases, J shed 4 bases, and the junction held 6 bases outside the gene matches. CDR3 coding DNA: TGCGCCAGCAGAGACCGGGACAGAAATCAGCCCCAGCATTTT. Translated: CASRDRDRNQPQHF.

V gene TRBV6-5 combines with J gene TRBJ1-2; D gene uncertain. Germline V gene data show CDR1 as MNHEY and CDR2 as SVGAGI. Trimming stripped 6 bases from V and 5 bases from J, with 13 bases between. This CDR3 has 13 residues. In DNA, the CDR3 is TGTGCCAGCAGCCCGGGAGACCGGTATGGCTACACCTTC. Translating it yields CASSPGDRYGYTF.

The V gene is TRBV18, the J gene TRBJ1-1; TRBD1 might be the D (5 bases). Looked up from germline, CDR1 is KGHSH and CDR2 is LQKENI. CDR3 length: 12 residues. With 3 bases removed from V and 11 bases from J, the gap between germline ends came to 13 bases. The CDR3 is CASSPEGTVAFF. CDR3 nucleotides: TGTGCCAGCTCACCGGAGGGGACTGTCGCTTTCTTT. Based on the CDR3 plus reference TRBV18 and TRBJ1-1, the full variable domain is NAGVMQNPRHLVRRRGQEARLRCSPMKGHSHVYWYRQLPEEGLKFMVYLQKENIIDESGMPKERFSAEFPKEGPSILRIQQVVRGDSAAYFCASSPEGTVAFFGQGTRLTVV.

This rearrangement joins TRBV30 to TRBJ1-5, with 7 bases aligning to TRBD1. The trim removed 3 bases at V and 5 bases at J, leaving 7 bases unmatched. Germline V gene lookup returns CDR1 GTSNPN and CDR2 SVGIG (reference sequence). The CDR3 is 14 residues long. The CDR3 loop is CAWSGTARYQPQHF. CDR3 DNA sequence: TGTGCCTGGAGCGGGACAGCACGGTATCAGCCCCAGCATTTT.

The chain is built from TRBV13 and TRBJ2-5; 11 bases agree with TRBD2. Germline V lookup: CDR1 PRHDT, CDR2 FYEKMQ (reference sequence). V gave up 6 bases and J gave up 5 bases; unmatched junction bases: 8. The CDR3 length is 15 residues. CDR3 in amino acids: CASRPTSGRLETQYF. The CDR3 nucleotides are TGTGCCAGCAGACCAACTAGCGGGAGATTGGAGACCCAGTACTTC.

The chain recombines TRBV28 with TRBJ2-7, with D tentatively TRBD2 (6 bases). Trimming pared 5 bases from V and 7 bases from J, leaving 21 bases between. The CDR3 is made up of 15 amino acids. CDR1 is MDHEN and CDR2 is SYDVKM in the germline V gene. CDR3 in amino acids: CASSKGELAAGEQYF. CDR3 DNA: TGTGCCAGCAGTAAAGGGGAACTAGCCGCCGGGGAGCAGTACTTC.

This clone was picked up a small number of times. The chain carries TRBV5-1 and TRBJ1-4, with D possibly matching TRBD1 (6 bases). V lost 1 base and J 8 bases, leaving 18 bases between the germline ends. The germline V gene encodes CDR1 SGHRS and CDR2 YFSETQ. This CDR3 contains 16 residues. The CDR3 region has the DNA TGCGCCAGCAGCTTGTATGGCTTACAGGGTGGCGAAAAACTGTTTTTT. Translation gives CASSLYGLQGGEKLFF.

This clone was observed a few times. V and J are TRBV27 and TRBJ2-2, with TRBD1 as a possible D gene (5 bases). The germline V and J ends were trimmed by 2 bases and 1 base, with 8 bases remaining between them. Germline-derived CDR1 and CDR2 are MNHEY and SMNVEV (reference sequence). The CDR3 extends over 15 amino acids. In DNA form, the CDR3 reads TGTGCCAGCAGTTTACGACAGCTGAACACCGGGGAGCTGTTTTTT. Its protein is CASSLRQLNTGELFF.

The chain has TRBV18 and TRBJ2-3; possibly TRBD1 for D (7 bases). Germline V gives CDR1 KGHSH, CDR2 LQKENI. Trimming removed 0 bases at V and 5 bases at J, with 15 bases between. The CDR3 is 16 residues long. The DNA for the CDR3 is TGTGCCAGCTCACCACCTGGAGGAGGGGGCGAAGATACGCAGTATTTT. It codes for CASSPPGGGGEDTQYF. The full variable domain, with the rest looked up from reference TRBV18 and TRBJ2-3, is NAGVMQNPRHLVRRRGQEARLRCSPMKGHSHVYWYRQLPEEGLKFMVYLQKENIIDESGMPKERFSAEFPKEGPSILRIQQVVRGDSAAYFCASSPPGGGGEDTQYFGPGTRLTVL.

This clone appeared a single time. This sequence joins TRBV6-5 and TRBJ2-1; TRBD1 aligns across 9 bases. This CDR3 has 13 amino acids. V lost 6 bases to trimming and J lost 3 bases; unmatched junction nucleotides: 0. Looked up from germline, CDR1 is MNHEY and CDR2 is SVGAGI. CDR3 in DNA: TGTGCCAGCAGGGGACAGGGCTACAATGAGCAGTTCTTC. Translation gives CASRGQGYNEQFF.

The chain combines TRBV29-1 with TRBJ1-6, with 8 bases fitting TRBD1. The V and J ends lost 4 bases and 7 bases, in that order; junction bases with no gene match: 6. CDR3 length: 14 amino acids. Germline CDR1 and CDR2: SQVTM and ANQGSEA. Written as DNA, the CDR3 is TGCAGCGTTGTCGTCCCAGGGGGCAATTCACCCCTCCACTTT. It encodes CSVVVPGGNSPLHF. The entire variable domain, with the rest obtained from reference TRBV29-1 and TRBJ1-6, is as follows: SAVISQKPSRDICQRGTSLTIQCQVDSQVTMMFWYRQQPGQSLTLIATANQGSEATYESGFVIDKFPISRPNLTFSTLTVSNMSPEDSSIYLCSVVVPGGNSPLHFGNGTRLTVT.

This clone was counted between two and nine times. This chain links TRBV4-2 with TRBJ2-7; D may be TRBD1 (5 bases). V lost 4 bases to trimming and J lost 6 bases, with 19 bases between them. CDR1 is LGHNA, CDR2 YNFKEQ, per germline. CDR3 length: 15 amino acids. For the CDR3, the DNA is TGTGCCAGCAGCCGAGATAGGGGAAGTTCAGGCGAGCAGTACTTC. Translation gives CASSRDRGSSGEQYF.

The chain combines TRBV18 with TRBJ1-4, with D unresolved. Germline V gene sequence: CDR1 KGHSH, CDR2 LQKENI. This CDR3 has 16 residues. Trimming cost V 6 bases and J 0 bases, with 14 bases left between them. The DNA for the CDR3 is TGTGCCAGCTCCCTCCACCAGTTTGCAACTAATGAAAAACTGTTTTTT. Its protein is CASSLHQFATNEKLFF.